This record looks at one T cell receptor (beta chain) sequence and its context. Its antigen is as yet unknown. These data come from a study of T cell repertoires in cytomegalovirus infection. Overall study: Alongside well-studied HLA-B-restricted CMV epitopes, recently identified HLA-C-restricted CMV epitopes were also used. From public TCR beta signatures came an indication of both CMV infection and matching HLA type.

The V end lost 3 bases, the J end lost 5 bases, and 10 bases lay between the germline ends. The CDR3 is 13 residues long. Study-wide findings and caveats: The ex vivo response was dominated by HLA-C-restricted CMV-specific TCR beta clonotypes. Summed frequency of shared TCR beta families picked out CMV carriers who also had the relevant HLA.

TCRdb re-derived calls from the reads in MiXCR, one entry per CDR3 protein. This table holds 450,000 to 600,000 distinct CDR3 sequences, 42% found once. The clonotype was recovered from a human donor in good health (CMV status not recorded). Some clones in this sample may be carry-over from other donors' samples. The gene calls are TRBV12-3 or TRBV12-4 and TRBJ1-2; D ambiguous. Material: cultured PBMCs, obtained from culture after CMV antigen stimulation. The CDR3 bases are TGTGCCAGCAGTTTTGACGGACGATATGGCTACACCTTC. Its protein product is CASSFDGRYGYTF.